This record covers a single T cell receptor beta chain. Its target is unknown. These data are taken from a study of cytomegalovirus exposure and HLA in healthy donors. V shed 2 bases and J 7 bases; nucleotides not matched to a gene: 5. The CDR3 is 15 residues long. Germline V lookup: CDR1 SGHRS, CDR2 YFSETQ. PCR involved 60 Vbeta and 13 Jbeta primers. Measured with immunoSEQ multiplex PCR; TCRdb has only the in-frame clones, and not every one. The sample carries hundreds of thousands of clones, under 80% recorded once. Study-wide findings and caveats: Later work associated 17,000 or so TCR beta sequences with HLA alleles at 0.05 false discovery rate.

The sample consisted of PBMCs. V is TRBV5-1 and J is TRBJ2-1; 11 bases map to TRBD2. The clonotype originates from a female donor in good health and CMV-seronegative. CDR3 amino acids: CASSFVAGGSNEQFF. The CDR3 coding sequence is TGCGCCAGCAGCTTCGTAGCGGGAGGGTCAAATGAGCAGTTCTTC.